The text below deals with one TCR beta chain. This specimen belongs to a study of T-cell memory formation after mild COVID-19. TCRdb used MiXCR to reprocess the 5' RACE reads, holding one entry per CDR3 protein. This sample has fewer than 250,000 distinct CDR3 sequences, with approximately 30% found just once. The CDR3 is made up of 16 amino acids. Trimming at V came to 2 bases and at J to 3 bases, leaving 6 bases not matched to a gene. The germline V gene has CDR1 LNHNV and CDR2 YYDKDF (reference sequence). The sequenced sample consisted of PBMCs or a T cell subset sorted from them (not recorded which). The chain couples TRBV15 to TRBJ2-1; 8 nucleotides align to TRBD2. This receptor was taken from an adult woman who had mild COVID-19 (a few samples of this study predate the infection). Cell type and time point are not known. CDR3: CATSRPGTRLYNEQFF. The CDR3 nucleotides read TGTGCCACCAGCAGACCCGGGACTAGACTCTACAATGAGCAGTTCTTC.